These 16 T cell receptor beta chains were all obtained from the same sample, sequenced in a study of T-cell reconstitution after alpha-beta-depleted transplantation in children. The TCRbeta library incorporated unique molecular identifiers. In TCRdb, the PCR reads were re-called with MiXCR into one record per CDR3 protein. Counted here are 250,000 to 300,000 distinct CDR3 sequences, about 9.9% occurring once; the ten biggest clones make up around 20%. The sample here was peripheral blood, taken 180 days after TCRalphabeta/CD19-depleted stem cell transplant. Receptors originate from a male patient aged 2-15 years who had a stem cell transplant for chronic granulomatous disease, so the T cells may come from the graft donor.

This clonotype was found many times. The chain recombines TRBV7-8 with TRBJ2-7, with D perhaps matching TRBD2 (5 bases). The CDR3 runs 14 residues. V was cut by 6 bases and J by 4 bases, with 16 bases left in between. Germline CDR1 reads SGHVS; CDR2 reads FQNEAQ. The CDR3 reads CASRNRPGKYEQYF. The CDR3 DNA follows: TGTGCCAGCAGAAACCGACCGGGGAAATACGAGCAGTACTTC.

This clonotype was counted at least ten times. The chain couples TRBV5-1 to TRBJ1-4; 7 nucleotides line up with TRBD1. The CDR3 totals 14 residues. The germline CDR1 and CDR2 sequences are SGHRS and YFSETQ. V lost 4 bases and J lost 10; bases outside the gene matches: 10. Here the CDR3 reads CASSTGTEFSKLFF. As DNA, the CDR3 is TGCGCCAGCAGCACCGGGACAGAGTTTTCAAAACTGTTTTTT.

This clonotype was seen repeatedly, ten times or more. This chain joins TRBV15 and TRBJ2-2; no definite D call. The germline CDR1 and CDR2 sequences are LNHNV and YYDKDF (reference sequence). The CDR3 covers 17 residues. Between the trimmed V and J ends, which lost 3 bases and 2 bases, there was a span of 16 bases. DNA for the CDR3: TGTGCCACCAGCAGGGATGAGAACACCGATAACACCGGGGAGCTGTTTTTT. Its translation is CATSRDENTDNTGELFF. Full variable domain (missing parts from reference TRBV15 and TRBJ2-2): DAMVIQNPRYQVTQFGKPVTLSCSQTLNHNVMYWYQQKSSQAPKLLFHYYDKDFNNEADTPDNFQSRRPNTSFCFLDIRSPGLGDTAMYLCATSRDENTDNTGELFFGEGSRLTVL.

This clonotype was seen ten or more times. This chain joins TRBV5-1 and TRBJ2-6; the D is unclear. Germline V gives CDR1 SGHRS, CDR2 YFSETQ. Trimming shortened V by 2 bases and J by 0 bases, and 9 bases separated the two germline ends. There are 16 residues in the CDR3. In DNA form, the CDR3 reads TGCGCCAGCAGCTTCTTAGATGTCTCTGGGGCCAACGTCCTGACTTTC. Translating gives CASSFLDVSGANVLTF.

Many counts were recorded for this clonotype. V is TRBV7-7 and J is TRBJ2-3, with 15 bases identical to TRBD2. This CDR3 region has 17 residues. The germline V gene has CDR1 SSHAT and CDR2 FNYEAQ (reference sequence). J lost 1 base, V lost 5 bases, and 4 bases had no gene match. The CDR3 DNA sequence: TGTGCCAGCAGCCCGGGACTAGCGGGAGGTGGCACAGATACGCAGTATTTT. Its translation: CASSPGLAGGGTDTQYF.

This clonotype was counted ten times or more. The chain recombines TRBV7-3 with TRBJ2-4, with D possibly TRBD2 on 6 matching bases. Between the trimmed V and J ends, which lost 6 bases and 2 bases, there was a span of 11 bases. Per germline, CDR1 SGHTA and CDR2 FQGTGA. The CDR3 extends over 14 amino acids. CDR3 amino acids: CASSVGGPKNIQYF. The CDR3 DNA is TGTGCCAGCAGTGTCGGGGGTCCCAAAAACATTCAGTACTTC. Full variable domain (outside the CDR3, taken from reference TRBV7-3 and TRBJ2-4): GAGVSQTPSNKVTEKGKYVELRCDPISGHTALYWYRQSLGQGPEFLIYFQGTGAADDSGLPNDRFFAVRPEGSVSTLKIQRTERGDSAVYLCASSVGGPKNIQYFGAGTRLSVL.

This clonotype has at least ten counts. This chain uses TRBV3-1 with TRBJ2-2, with D unclear. Germline values: CDR1 LGHDT, CDR2 YNNKEL (reference sequence). V was trimmed by 4 bases and J by 5 bases, leaving 8 bases between them. This CDR3 spans 13 amino acids. CDR3 in DNA: TGTGCCAGCAGCCGTACGCAAACCGGGGAGCTGTTTTTT. Protein sequence: CASSRTQTGELFF.

This clonotype was picked up many times. This chain uses TRBV28 with TRBJ2-2; TRBD1 matches at 7 bases. The CDR3 extends over 16 amino acids. J gave up 0 bases and V 8 bases, and 9 bases lay outside the gene matches. Germline loops: CDR1 MDHEN, CDR2 SYDVKM. This CDR3 reads CASGPPTGANTGELFF. DNA for the CDR3: TGTGCCAGCGGTCCCCCCACAGGGGCGAACACCGGGGAGCTGTTTTTT.

This clonotype has a count of ten or more. V and J are TRBV28 and TRBJ1-5, with a possible D match to TRBD1 (5 bases). The germline gives CDR1 MDHEN, CDR2 SYDVKM. The CDR3 has 12 residues. V lost 7 bases and J 5 bases, leaving 9 bases between the germline ends. The CDR3, as DNA: TGTGCCAGCACAGGGATTCATCAGCCCCAGCATTTT. Translated: CASTGIHQPQHF.

The chain is built from TRBV12-3 or TRBV12-4 and TRBJ2-1, with D perhaps matching TRBD2 (5 bases). V was clipped by 7 bases and J by 7 bases, with 14 bases between them. This CDR3 is 13 amino acids long. Here the CDR3 reads CASTRVIFNEQFF. The CDR3 region has the DNA TGTGCCAGCACGCGGGTTATATTTAATGAGCAGTTCTTC.

This clonotype was found many times. The chain uses TRBV12-3 or TRBV12-4 and TRBJ1-6; 9 nucleotides match TRBD1. The junction had 2 bases not matched to a gene; V was cut back by 6 bases and J by 8 bases. The CDR3 has 13 amino acids. The CDR3 reads CASSTGGHSPLHF. CDR3 DNA sequence: TGTGCCAGCAGCACAGGGGGCCATTCACCCCTCCACTTT.

This clonotype was counted ten times or more. The V call is TRBV12-3 or TRBV12-4, the J call TRBJ2-7, with TRBD1 identical over 11 bases. Trimming removed 5 bases from V and 7 bases from J; junction bases left unmatched: 7. This CDR3 has 14 amino acids. The CDR3, as DNA: TGTGCCAGCAGTGGGGACAGGGGGATGTTTGAGCAGTACTTC. It specifies CASSGDRGMFEQYF.

This clonotype was seen at least ten times. The chain uses TRBV12-3 or TRBV12-4 and TRBJ2-1; either TRBD1 or TRBD2 may fit D (5 bases each). CDR3 length: 15 amino acids. V gave up 1 base and J gave up 2 bases, with 9 bases separating them. The CDR3 loop is CASSLDGAAYNEQFF. CDR3 nucleotide sequence: TGTGCCAGCAGTTTAGACGGGGCGGCCTACAATGAGCAGTTCTTC.

This clonotype was observed at least ten times. This sequence joins TRBV11-2 and TRBJ2-7; unclear D gene. V lost 4 bases, J lost 2 bases, and 9 bases lay in between. The CDR3 is 13 residues long. Germline assignment: CDR1 SGHAT and CDR2 FQNNGV. DNA for the CDR3: TGTGCCAGCAGCTCGGGCCCTACCTACGAGCAGTACTTC. Protein sequence: CASSSGPTYEQYF.

In this sample, this clonotype turned up many times. The J gene is TRBJ2-3, the V gene TRBV20-1; 9 bases agree with TRBD2. CDR3 length: 16 amino acids. The J segment lost 1 base and the V segment lost 5 bases, leaving 10 bases of the junction unmatched. Germline CDR1 reads DFQATT; CDR2 reads SNEGSKA (reference sequence). As DNA, the CDR3 is TGCAGTGCTGATGGTCAGCGGGGGGCCGGCACAGATACGCAGTATTTT. Amino acid sequence: CSADGQRGAGTDTQYF.

Worth noting for this clonotype: Possible read error: a much larger clone is one base away. The chain combines TRBV5-1 with TRBJ2-5; D is unclear. The CDR3 runs to 13 residues. Per the germline V gene, CDR1 is SGHRS and CDR2 is YFSETQ. The CDR3 protein is CAGSLHSSETQYF. CDR3 DNA sequence: TGCGCCGGCAGCTTGCATAGCAGCGAGACCCAGTACTTC.